This T cell receptor beta chain comes out of a study of blood T cell repertoires in COVID-19. About the research overall: Both acute and convalescent COVID-19 samples were obtained from the United States, Italy and Spain.

Clones were sequenced by immunoSEQ multiplex PCR, and TCRdb holds only the in-frame ones, with some missing. Of under 200,000 clones listed, 70% to 90% were seen once; the top ten hold roughly 7%. The germline V gene has CDR1 MNHEY and CDR2 SVGAGI. The CDR3 is 15 amino acids. Losses at the gene ends were 6 bases for V and 1 base for J; bases not matched to a gene: 4. The V and J genes are TRBV6-5 and TRBJ1-3, with TRBD1 identical over 9 bases. Sequences were obtained from peripheral blood. This sequence was found in a woman aged 80 or over in a cohort sampled during active or convalescent COVID-19. This CDR3 reads CASSRDRGSGNTIYF. The CDR3 DNA reads TGTGCCAGCAGCAGAGACAGGGGGTCTGGAAACACCATATATTTT.